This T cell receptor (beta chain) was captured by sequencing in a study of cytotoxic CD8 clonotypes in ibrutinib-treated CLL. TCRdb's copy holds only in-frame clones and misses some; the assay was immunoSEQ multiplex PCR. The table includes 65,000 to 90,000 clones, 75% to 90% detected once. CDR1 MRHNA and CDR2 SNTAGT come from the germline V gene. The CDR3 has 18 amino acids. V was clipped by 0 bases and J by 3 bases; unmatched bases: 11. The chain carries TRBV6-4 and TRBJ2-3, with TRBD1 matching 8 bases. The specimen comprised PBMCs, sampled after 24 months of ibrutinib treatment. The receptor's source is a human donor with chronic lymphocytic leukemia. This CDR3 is CASSDSPPGQGGTDTQYF. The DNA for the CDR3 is TGTGCCAGCAGTGACTCACCACCCGGACAGGGAGGAACAGATACGCAGTATTTT.